This T cell receptor beta chain was sequenced during a study of T cell responses to AZD1222 COVID-19 vaccine. Overall study findings and caveats: At study baseline, merely over 5 AZD1222 recipients were seropositive.

TCRdb's table, derived via immunoSEQ multiplex PCR, lists solely in-frame clones and lacks some. Of 100,000 to 150,000 clones in the sample, 80% to 90% are singletons; the top ten hold about 9.4%. Trimming pared 1 base from V and 1 base from J, leaving 10 bases between. The germline V gene has CDR1 SNHLY and CDR2 FYNNEI. CDR3 size: 15 residues. A note on this clone: No antigen is known for it.

This clonotype was obtained from an adult in good health. Sequencing used peripheral blood, obtained on day 0 of AZD1222 vaccination. The chain employs TRBV2 and TRBJ1-2, with unresolved D. This CDR3 reads CASSEVGVLNYGYTF. The CDR3 bases are TGTGCCAGCAGTGAAGTTGGAGTACTTAACTATGGCTACACCTTC.